The sequence of this TCR beta chain was determined in a study of shared clonotypes between healthy human individuals. Study results and limitations: Non-shared clonotypes had lower generation probabilities than those shared by all four donors.

The CDR3 runs 17 residues. The germline V gene has CDR1 MRHNA and CDR2 SNTAGT. The germline V and J ends were trimmed by 8 bases and 5 bases, with 27 bases remaining between them. It was into CD45RA+ naive and CD45RA-negative memory subsets that the CD4+ cells were split. With respect to this clone: Its antigen is not identified.

Repertoires were generated with immunoSEQ multiplex PCR, while TCRdb's copy carries only in-frame clones and drops some. This sample has about 1.5 million clones; roughly 96% occur once, and the top ten carry approximately 1.2%. The source material was naive CD4+ T cells sorted from blood. The subset here: CD45RA+ positively selected. The receptor's source is a man under 40 in good health. J is TRBJ2-5 and V is TRBV6-4; D is possibly TRBD1 (6 bases). CDR3 amino acids: CASWYTTGTKLRETQYF. CDR3 DNA sequence: TGTGCCAGCTGGTACACCACCGGGACAAAATTGCGGGAGACCCAGTACTTC.